This is a list of T cell receptor beta chains from one sample in a study of cytomegalovirus exposure and HLA in healthy donors. Data came from immunoSEQ multiplex PCR; TCRdb stores just in-frame clones and leaves some out. The sample contains about 110,000 clones, 76% of which appear only once. The source material was PBMCs. The source is a man aged 35-49 years in good health and CMV-seropositive. CDR3s include the opening cysteine and the closing phenylalanine or tryptophan. A D gene is named only where the DNA matches it firmly. Size is omitted from some rows. Given values are once, few, many or a class for expanded clones.

d_gene: TRBD2
abundance: -
v_gene: TRBV2
j_gene: TRBJ2-1
CDR3aa: CASLGVAGVKYNEQFF
CDR3nt: TGTGCCAGCTTGGGCGTAGCGGGAGTAAAGTACAATGAGCAGTTCTTC

d_gene: -
abundance: -
v_gene: TRBV15
j_gene: TRBJ2-5
CDR3aa: CATSRAWGGPQETQYF
CDR3nt: TGTGCCACCAGCAGAGCCTGGGGCGGACCCCAAGAGACCCAGTACTTC

d_gene: -
abundance: -
v_gene: TRBV6-6
j_gene: TRBJ1-1
CDR3aa: CASRTETEAFF
CDR3nt: TGTGCCAGCAGAACAGAAACTGAAGCTTTCTTT

d_gene: -
abundance: -
v_gene: TRBV7-8
j_gene: TRBJ2-7
CDR3aa: CASSLGLRGSGEQYF
CDR3nt: TGTGCCAGCAGCTTAGGATTGAGGGGGTCTGGCGAGCAGTACTTC

d_gene: TRBD1
abundance: -
v_gene: TRBV19
j_gene: TRBJ1-6
CDR3aa: CASSPTGDSPLHF
CDR3nt: TGTGCCAGTAGTCCGACAGGGGATTCACCCCTCCACTTT

d_gene: -
abundance: -
v_gene: TRBV7-2
j_gene: TRBJ2-4
CDR3aa: CASSPDRLDSQYF
CDR3nt: TGTGCCAGCAGCCCTGACAGGCTAGACAGTCAGTACTTC

d_gene: TRBD1
abundance: -
v_gene: TRBV7-9
j_gene: TRBJ1-1
CDR3aa: CASTTGDTEAFF
CDR3nt: TGTGCCAGCACCACAGGGGACACTGAAGCTTTCTTT

d_gene: -
abundance: -
v_gene: TRBV5-1
j_gene: TRBJ1-1
CDR3aa: CASGNRETEAFF
CDR3nt: TGCGCCAGCGGTAACAGGGAGACTGAAGCTTTCTTT

d_gene: -
abundance: -
v_gene: TRBV18
j_gene: TRBJ2-3
CDR3aa: CASSPPSGNSRPDTQYF
CDR3nt: TGTGCCAGCTCACCCCCTTCGGGAAACAGCAGGCCAGATACGCAGTATTTT

d_gene: -
abundance: few
v_gene: TRBV7-9
j_gene: TRBJ2-7
CDR3aa: CASSLVLYEQYF
CDR3nt: TGTGCCAGCAGCTTAGTACTCTACGAGCAGTACTTC

d_gene: -
abundance: few
v_gene: TRBV19
j_gene: TRBJ2-3
CDR3aa: CASSIGPRSSTDTQYF
CDR3nt: TGTGCCAGTAGTATAGGCCCCCGTAGTAGCACAGATACGCAGTATTTT

d_gene: -
abundance: few
v_gene: TRBV28
j_gene: TRBJ1-1
CDR3aa: CASGLLTGLTEAFF
CDR3nt: TGTGCCAGCGGCCTACTCACAGGTTTGACTGAAGCTTTCTTT

d_gene: TRBD2
abundance: once
v_gene: TRBV11-3
j_gene: TRBJ2-3
CDR3aa: CASSSTGLAGVFTDTQYF
CDR3nt: TGTGCCAGCAGCTCAACGGGACTAGCGGGAGTTTTTACAGATACGCAGTATTTT

d_gene: TRBD1
abundance: -
v_gene: TRBV29-1
j_gene: TRBJ1-2
CDR3aa: CSVRDRGGSGGYTF
CDR3nt: TGCAGCGTCCGCGACAGGGGAGGTTCAGGCGGCTACACCTTC

d_gene: -
abundance: -
v_gene: TRBV7-8
j_gene: TRBJ2-3
CDR3aa: CASSKDTYTDTQYF
CDR3nt: TGTGCCAGCAGCAAAGACACTTACACAGATACGCAGTATTTT

d_gene: -
abundance: -
v_gene: TRBV2
j_gene: TRBJ2-7
CDR3aa: CASSAMEGPYEQYF
CDR3nt: TGTGCCAGCAGTGCTATGGAGGGCCCCTACGAGCAGTACTTC

d_gene: TRBD1
abundance: few
v_gene: TRBV6-5
j_gene: TRBJ2-7
CDR3aa: CASSYQPGQALYEQYF
CDR3nt: TGTGCCAGCAGTTACCAACCGGGACAGGCACTCTACGAGCAGTACTTC

d_gene: TRBD1
abundance: -
v_gene: TRBV30
j_gene: TRBJ1-6
CDR3aa: CAWSLDRGSLRPYNSPLHF
CDR3nt: TGTGCCTGGAGTCTGGACAGGGGATCACTTCGCCCCTATAATTCACCCCTCCACTTT

d_gene: TRBD1
abundance: -
v_gene: TRBV7-2
j_gene: TRBJ1-3
CDR3aa: CASSLAATGGAGNTIYF
CDR3nt: TGTGCCAGCAGCTTAGCGGCGACAGGGGGCGCAGGAAACACCATATATTTT

d_gene: -
abundance: -
v_gene: TRBV6-5
j_gene: TRBJ2-7
CDR3aa: CASSGRSYYEQYF
CDR3nt: TGTGCCAGCAGTGGCAGATCTTACTACGAGCAGTACTTC

d_gene: TRBD2
abundance: -
v_gene: TRBV27
j_gene: TRBJ2-3
CDR3aa: CASSLRAGGPGDTDTQYF
CDR3nt: TGTGCCAGCAGTTTAAGAGCGGGAGGGCCGGGAGACACAGATACGCAGTATTTT

d_gene: TRBD1
abundance: -
v_gene: TRBV29-1
j_gene: TRBJ1-2
CDR3aa: CSVRGQDYGYTF
CDR3nt: TGCAGCGTTAGGGGACAGGACTATGGCTACACCTTC

d_gene: TRBD2
abundance: -
v_gene: TRBV30
j_gene: TRBJ2-3
CDR3aa: CAWSMGLAPTTDTQYF
CDR3nt: TGTGCCTGGAGTATGGGACTAGCCCCGACCACAGATACGCAGTATTTT

d_gene: -
abundance: -
v_gene: TRBV18
j_gene: TRBJ2-3
CDR3aa: CTSSPTTFTDTQYF
CDR3nt: TGTACCAGCTCCCCGACTACATTCACAGATACGCAGTATTTT

d_gene: TRBD1
abundance: -
v_gene: TRBV7-9
j_gene: TRBJ1-1
CDR3aa: CASSFNPGTGNTEAFF
CDR3nt: TGTGCCAGCAGCTTCAACCCCGGGACAGGGAACACTGAAGCTTTCTTT

d_gene: TRBD2
abundance: -
v_gene: TRBV13
j_gene: TRBJ2-1
CDR3aa: CASSLAERGGLDNEQFF
CDR3nt: TGTGCCAGCAGCTTAGCCGAGCGGGGGGGCCTTGACAATGAGCAGTTCTTC

d_gene: -
abundance: -
v_gene: TRBV29-1
j_gene: TRBJ1-2
CDR3aa: CSVGSTNYGYTF
CDR3nt: TGCAGCGTTGGATCTACTAACTATGGCTACACCTTC

d_gene: -
abundance: few
v_gene: TRBV30
j_gene: TRBJ1-6
CDR3aa: CAWGAYSYNSPLHF
CDR3nt: TGTGCCTGGGGGGCTTACTCCTATAATTCACCCCTCCACTTT

d_gene: -
abundance: -
v_gene: TRBV18
j_gene: TRBJ2-7
CDR3aa: CASSPGDRPYEQYF
CDR3nt: TGTGCCAGCTCACCAGGAGACAGGCCCTACGAGCAGTACTTC

d_gene: -
abundance: -
v_gene: TRBV15
j_gene: TRBJ2-7
CDR3aa: CATSSDRWEQYF
CDR3nt: TGTGCCACCAGCTCCGACAGGTGGGAGCAGTACTTC

d_gene: -
abundance: -
v_gene: TRBV30
j_gene: TRBJ2-3
CDR3aa: CAWTRRERDTQYF
CDR3nt: TGTGCCTGGACCCGTCGGGAGCGAGATACGCAGTATTTT

d_gene: -
abundance: -
v_gene: TRBV27
j_gene: TRBJ2-5
CDR3aa: CASSQRGGETQYF
CDR3nt: TGTGCCAGCAGCCAAAGGGGGGGAGAGACCCAGTACTTC

d_gene: TRBD1
abundance: once
v_gene: TRBV7-9
j_gene: TRBJ1-1
CDR3aa: CASSSWGQGGWEF
CDR3nt: TGTGCCAGCAGCTCGTGGGGACAGGGGGGGTGGGAATTT

d_gene: TRBD2
abundance: -
v_gene: TRBV9
j_gene: TRBJ2-1
CDR3aa: CASSGTSGYNEQFF
CDR3nt: TGTGCCAGCAGCGGGACTAGCGGATACAATGAGCAGTTCTTC

d_gene: -
abundance: -
v_gene: TRBV7-9
j_gene: TRBJ2-5
CDR3aa: CASSPDRRDRETQYF
CDR3nt: TGTGCCAGCAGCCCGGACCGGAGGGACCGAGAGACCCAGTACTTC

d_gene: TRBD2
abundance: -
v_gene: TRBV6-5
j_gene: TRBJ2-2
CDR3aa: CASSSGLAGGELFF
CDR3nt: TGTGCCAGCAGTTCAGGACTAGCGGGCGGGGAGCTGTTTTTT

d_gene: TRBD1
abundance: -
v_gene: TRBV2
j_gene: TRBJ1-2
CDR3aa: CASRPGQGFPYGYGYTF
CDR3nt: TGTGCCAGCAGACCGGGACAGGGGTTCCCCTATGGCTATGGCTACACCTTC

d_gene: TRBD2
abundance: -
v_gene: TRBV27
j_gene: TRBJ2-5
CDR3aa: CASSGLAGQETQYF
CDR3nt: TGTGCCAGCAGTGGACTAGCGGGGCAGGAGACCCAGTACTTC

d_gene: -
abundance: -
v_gene: TRBV30
j_gene: TRBJ2-3
CDR3aa: CAWSVGQPRVDTQYF
CDR3nt: TGTGCCTGGAGTGTGGGGCAACCCAGGGTGGATACGCAGTATTTT

d_gene: TRBD1
abundance: -
v_gene: TRBV7-8
j_gene: TRBJ1-5
CDR3aa: CASSGDRKGPPQHF
CDR3nt: TGTGCCAGCAGCGGGGACAGGAAAGGTCCGCCCCAGCATTTT

d_gene: TRBD1
abundance: -
v_gene: TRBV4-2
j_gene: TRBJ1-1
CDR3aa: CASSQDRGQDEAFF
CDR3nt: TGTGCCAGCAGCCAAGATAGGGGACAGGATGAAGCTTTCTTT

d_gene: TRBD2
abundance: -
v_gene: TRBV29-1
j_gene: TRBJ2-7
CDR3aa: CSVEDQTGLKTNEQYF
CDR3nt: TGCAGCGTTGAAGACCAAACGGGACTAAAGACGAACGAGCAGTACTTC

d_gene: -
abundance: -
v_gene: TRBV30
j_gene: TRBJ2-5
CDR3aa: CAWSRVGVYERETQYF
CDR3nt: TGTGCCTGGAGCCGCGTAGGTGTGTATGAGCGAGAGACCCAGTACTTC

d_gene: -
abundance: few
v_gene: TRBV5-4
j_gene: TRBJ1-1
CDR3aa: CASSSTDSTEAFF
CDR3nt: TGTGCCAGCAGCTCCACGGACAGCACTGAAGCTTTCTTT

d_gene: -
abundance: few
v_gene: TRBV7-6
j_gene: TRBJ1-1
CDR3aa: CASSSGVAGTEAFF
CDR3nt: TGTGCCAGCAGCTCCGGGGTTGCGGGCACTGAAGCTTTCTTT

d_gene: TRBD2
abundance: -
v_gene: TRBV28
j_gene: TRBJ2-1
CDR3aa: CAYAERGSSYNEQFF
CDR3nt: TGTGCTTACGCTGAGCGGGGGAGCTCCTACAATGAGCAGTTCTTC

d_gene: -
abundance: -
v_gene: TRBV27
j_gene: TRBJ1-5
CDR3aa: CASGGGSNQPQHF
CDR3nt: TGTGCCAGCGGCGGGGGTAGCAATCAGCCCCAGCATTTT

d_gene: -
abundance: -
v_gene: TRBV20-1
j_gene: TRBJ2-3
CDR3aa: CSAQQGGTQYF
CDR3nt: TGCAGTGCTCAACAGGGGGGGACGCAGTATTTT

d_gene: TRBD2
abundance: -
v_gene: TRBV4-1
j_gene: TRBJ2-7
CDR3aa: CASSQVSGSSYEQYF
CDR3nt: TGCGCCAGCAGCCAAGTTAGCGGGTCTTCCTACGAGCAGTACTTC

d_gene: TRBD1
abundance: -
v_gene: TRBV9
j_gene: TRBJ2-7
CDR3aa: CASSARSGTGINEQYF
CDR3nt: TGTGCCAGCAGCGCTCGTTCCGGGACAGGGATTAACGAGCAGTACTTC

d_gene: TRBD2
abundance: -
v_gene: TRBV4-2
j_gene: TRBJ2-2
CDR3aa: CASSQANSGGRSTGELFF
CDR3nt: TGTGCCAGCAGCCAAGCAAATAGCGGGGGGCGGAGTACCGGGGAGCTGTTTTTT

d_gene: TRBD2
abundance: -
v_gene: TRBV30
j_gene: TRBJ2-1
CDR3aa: CAWSVPSGTYNEQFF
CDR3nt: TGCGCCTGGAGTGTACCTAGCGGAACCTACAATGAGCAGTTCTTC

d_gene: TRBD2
abundance: -
v_gene: TRBV18
j_gene: TRBJ2-1
CDR3aa: CASLGTSGISSYNEQFF
CDR3nt: TGTGCCAGCCTCGGGACTAGCGGGATAAGCTCCTACAATGAGCAGTTCTTC

d_gene: TRBD2
abundance: -
v_gene: TRBV6-5
j_gene: TRBJ2-1
CDR3aa: CASSYSLTSGGREQFF
CDR3nt: TGTGCCAGCAGTTACTCATTGACTAGCGGGGGTCGTGAGCAGTTCTTC

d_gene: TRBD2
abundance: once
v_gene: TRBV4-1
j_gene: TRBJ2-7
CDR3aa: CASSLGTSGEGGEQYF
CDR3nt: TGCGCCAGCAGCCTAGGGACTAGCGGCGAGGGGGGAGAGCAGTACTTC

d_gene: -
abundance: -
v_gene: TRBV28
j_gene: TRBJ2-2
CDR3aa: CASLESRRNTGELFF
CDR3nt: TGTGCCAGCCTAGAATCTAGGCGGAACACCGGGGAGCTGTTTTTT

d_gene: TRBD1
abundance: few
v_gene: TRBV5-4
j_gene: TRBJ2-7
CDR3aa: CASSLDRGNEQYF
CDR3nt: TGTGCCAGCAGCTTGGACAGGGGGAATGAGCAGTACTTC

d_gene: TRBD2
abundance: -
v_gene: TRBV4-2
j_gene: TRBJ2-5
CDR3aa: CASSSDTSGGIQETQYF
CDR3nt: TGTGCCAGCAGCTCCGACACTAGCGGGGGGATCCAAGAGACCCAGTACTTC